This T cell receptor (beta chain) was sequenced for a study of identical twins. The CDR3 runs to 13 residues. V dropped 6 bases and J dropped 7; count of bases not matched to a gene: 9. Germline V gene sequence: CDR1 DFQATT, CDR2 SNEGSKA (reference sequence). MiXCR, run by TCRdb on the 5' RACE reads, gives a single entry per CDR3 protein. The table lists hundreds of thousands of distinct CDR3 sequences, roughly 18% of them singletons. These same records also appear under a second study, on T cells expressing NK-cell markers. Turning to that study: One of the eight sequenced donors was seronegative, whereas the other seven were HCMV-seropositive.

V is TRBV20-1 and J is TRBJ2-1; 7 positions match TRBD2. Sequencing was performed on PBMCs. This receptor was obtained from a woman aged 18-29 years in good health. CDR3 coding DNA: TGCAGTGCCGGCGGGAGAGTTAGGAATGAGCAGTTCTTC. Amino acid sequence: CSAGGRVRNEQFF.